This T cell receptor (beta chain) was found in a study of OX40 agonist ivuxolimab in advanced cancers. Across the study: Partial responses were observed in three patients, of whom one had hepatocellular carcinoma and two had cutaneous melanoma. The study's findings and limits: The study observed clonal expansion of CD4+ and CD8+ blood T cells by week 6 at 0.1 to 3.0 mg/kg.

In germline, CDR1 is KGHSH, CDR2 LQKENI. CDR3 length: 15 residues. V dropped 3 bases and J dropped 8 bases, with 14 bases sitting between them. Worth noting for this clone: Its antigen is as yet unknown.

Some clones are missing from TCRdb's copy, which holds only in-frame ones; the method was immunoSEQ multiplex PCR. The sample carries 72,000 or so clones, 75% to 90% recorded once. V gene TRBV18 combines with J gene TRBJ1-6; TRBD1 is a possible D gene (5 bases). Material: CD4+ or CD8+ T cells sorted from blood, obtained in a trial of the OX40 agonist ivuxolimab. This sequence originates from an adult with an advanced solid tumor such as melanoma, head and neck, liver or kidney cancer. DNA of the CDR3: TGTGCCAGCTCACCCTATAGGGTAGGGGATTCACCCCTCCACTTT. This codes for CASSPYRVGDSPLHF.